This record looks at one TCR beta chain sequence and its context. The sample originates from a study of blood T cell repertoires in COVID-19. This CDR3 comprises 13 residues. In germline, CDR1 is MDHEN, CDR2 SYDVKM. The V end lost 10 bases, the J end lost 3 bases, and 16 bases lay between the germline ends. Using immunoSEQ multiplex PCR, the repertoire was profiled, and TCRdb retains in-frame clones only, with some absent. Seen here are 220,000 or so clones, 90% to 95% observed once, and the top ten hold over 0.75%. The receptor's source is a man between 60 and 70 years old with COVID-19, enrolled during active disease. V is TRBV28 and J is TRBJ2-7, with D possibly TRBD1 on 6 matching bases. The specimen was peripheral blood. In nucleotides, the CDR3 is TGTGCCACGAAATCACAGGGATACTACGAGCAGTACTTC. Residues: CATKSQGYYEQYF.